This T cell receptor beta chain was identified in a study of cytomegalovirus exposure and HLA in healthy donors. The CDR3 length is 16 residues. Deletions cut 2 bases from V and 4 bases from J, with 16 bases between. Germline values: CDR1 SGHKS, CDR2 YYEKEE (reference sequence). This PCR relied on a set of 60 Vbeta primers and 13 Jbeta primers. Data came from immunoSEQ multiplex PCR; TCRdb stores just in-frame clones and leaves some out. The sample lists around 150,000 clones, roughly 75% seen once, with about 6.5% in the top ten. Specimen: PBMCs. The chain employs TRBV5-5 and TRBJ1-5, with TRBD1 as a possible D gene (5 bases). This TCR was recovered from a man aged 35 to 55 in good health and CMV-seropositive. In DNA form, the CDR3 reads TGTGCCAGCAGCTTCACCACCCTGGGGCTAAATCAGCCCCAGCATTTT. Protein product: CASSFTTLGLNQPQHF. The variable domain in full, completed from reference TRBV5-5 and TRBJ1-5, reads DAGVTQSPTHLIKTRGQQVTLRCSPISGHKSVSWYQQVLGQGPQFIFQYYEKEERGRGNFPDRFSARQFPNYSSELNVNALLLGDSALYLCASSFTTLGLNQPQHFGDGTRLSIL.